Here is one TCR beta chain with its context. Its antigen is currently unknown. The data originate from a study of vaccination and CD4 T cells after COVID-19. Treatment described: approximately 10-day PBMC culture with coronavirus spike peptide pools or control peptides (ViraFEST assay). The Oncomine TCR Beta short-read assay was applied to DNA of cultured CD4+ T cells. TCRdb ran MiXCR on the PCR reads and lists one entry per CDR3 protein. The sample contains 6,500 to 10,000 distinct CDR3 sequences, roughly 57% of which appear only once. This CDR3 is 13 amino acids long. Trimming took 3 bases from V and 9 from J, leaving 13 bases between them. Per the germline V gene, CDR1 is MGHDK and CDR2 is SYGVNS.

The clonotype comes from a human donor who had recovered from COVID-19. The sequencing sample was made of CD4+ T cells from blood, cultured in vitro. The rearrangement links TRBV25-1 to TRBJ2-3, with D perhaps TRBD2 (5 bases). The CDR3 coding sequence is TGTGCCAGCAGTGATCGGGGAGCTGGGACGCAGTATTTT. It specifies CASSDRGAGTQYF.